This entry lists 8 T cell receptor beta chains sequenced from one sample in a study of response to subunit inactivated influenza vaccine. TCRdb reprocessed the RT-PCR reads with MiXCR, giving one entry per CDR3 protein. The sample lists around 750,000 distinct CDR3 sequences; around 20% were seen once. The specimen comprised PBMCs from blood, sampled roughly 5 days after vaccination. These receptors were collected from a man aged 45-65 years who received an inactivated influenza vaccine.

The chain uses TRBV11-2 and TRBJ2-7; 9 nucleotides agree with TRBD2. Per germline, CDR1 SGHAT and CDR2 FQNNGV. There are 16 residues in the CDR3. V dropped 5 bases and J dropped 3; count of bases not matched to a gene: 11. In DNA form, the CDR3 reads TGTGCCAGCAGCATCCTAGGACTAGCGAAGAACTACGAGCAGTACTTC. Its protein product is CASSILGLAKNYEQYF.

Only a few counts were recorded for this clonotype. The gene calls are TRBV7-2 and TRBJ2-2; D not resolved. The CDR3 spans 16 residues. V lost 2 bases and J 2 bases, leaving 12 bases between the germline ends. Germline lookup yields CDR1 SGHTA and CDR2 FQGNSA. CDR3 bases: TGTGCCAGCAGCTTAAAGCGCCCGCTCAACACCGGGGAGCTGTTTTTT. Its protein product is CASSLKRPLNTGELFF.

This clonotype was observed a few times. The gene calls are TRBV12-3 or TRBV12-4 and TRBJ1-2; the match to TRBD1 covers 7 bases. Trimming took 7 bases from V and 4 from J; bases not matched to a gene: 6. The CDR3 extends over 13 amino acids. This CDR3 reads CASTPGQFYGYTF. The CDR3 DNA reads TGTGCCAGCACCCCGGGACAGTTCTATGGCTACACCTTC.

This clonotype came up a few times. The chain employs TRBV12-3 or TRBV12-4 and TRBJ1-6, with D tentatively TRBD1 (6 bases). This CDR3 spans 14 amino acids. Trimming pared 6 bases from V and 10 bases from J, leaving 16 bases between. CDR3 residues: CASSQQGQGSPLHF. CDR3 DNA sequence: TGTGCCAGCAGCCAACAGGGTCAAGGGTCACCCCTCCACTTT.

The J gene is TRBJ2-5, the V gene TRBV10-2; D might be TRBD2 (7 bases). CDR1 and CDR2 (germline): WSHSY, SAAADI. The CDR3 runs to 16 residues. The germline V and J ends were trimmed by 6 bases and 3 bases, with 20 bases remaining between them. CDR3 residues: CASRRQGGLLKETQYF. The CDR3 coding sequence is TGCGCCAGCAGAAGACAAGGGGGACTACTGAAAGAGACCCAGTACTTC.

This clonotype was seen just once. The J gene is TRBJ2-7, the V gene TRBV27; TRBD2 aligns across 8 bases. This CDR3 is built from 16 residues. Germline CDR1 MNHEY, CDR2 SMNVEV (reference sequence). The V segment lost 4 bases and the J segment 7 bases; nucleotides outside the gene matches: 15. The CDR3 DNA reads as TGTGCCAGCAGTTCAATTGGACTCGGGACTAGAGCTGAGCAGTACTTC. It translates to CASSSIGLGTRAEQYF.

V usage is TRBV12-3 or TRBV12-4 and J usage is TRBJ2-7; D is possibly TRBD1 or TRBD2 (5 bases each). Trimming stripped 5 bases from V and 2 bases from J, with 13 bases between. The CDR3 runs 14 residues. CDR3 loop: CASSRLGATYEQYF. In DNA form, the CDR3 reads TGTGCCAGCAGTCGCCTCGGGGCTACCTACGAGCAGTACTTC.

The V and J genes are TRBV30 and TRBJ2-7, with a weak D call TRBD1 (7 bases). The CDR3 runs to 14 residues. Germline CDR1 and CDR2: GTSNPN and SVGIG (reference sequence). V was pared by 1 base and J by 0 bases, with 10 bases between. CDR3 coding DNA: TGTGCCTGGAGTGGGAGGGGGCTCTCCTACGAGCAGTACTTC. Translation gives CAWSGRGLSYEQYF. Full variable domain (remainder filled in from reference TRBV30 and TRBJ2-7): SQTIHQWPATLVQPVGSPLSLECTVEGTSNPNLYWYRQAAGRGLQLLFYSVGIGQISSEVPQNLSASRPQDRQFILSSKKLLLSDSGFYLCAWSGRGLSYEQYFGPGTRLTVT.